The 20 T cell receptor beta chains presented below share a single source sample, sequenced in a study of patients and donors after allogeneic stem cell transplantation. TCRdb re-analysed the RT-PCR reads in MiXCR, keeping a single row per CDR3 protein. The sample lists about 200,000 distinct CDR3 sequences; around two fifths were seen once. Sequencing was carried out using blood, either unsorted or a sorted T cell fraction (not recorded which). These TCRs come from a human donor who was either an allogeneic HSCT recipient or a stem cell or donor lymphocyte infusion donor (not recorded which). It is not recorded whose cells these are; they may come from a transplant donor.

CDR3 nucleotides: TGTGCCAGCAGGAGATTACAGGTCTCTGGAAACACCATATATTTT. Protein: CASRRLQVSGNTIYF. This chain joins TRBV28 and TRBJ1-3; perhaps TRBD1 as D (5 bases). The CDR3 has 15 residues. Germline CDR1 is MDHEN and CDR2 is SYDVKM. V gave up 6 bases and J gave up 0 bases, with 12 bases separating them.

For the CDR3, the DNA is TGTGCCAGCAGCATCCCCCGGACAGTCGGCCAACATACGCAGTATTTT. Protein product: CASSIPRTVGQHTQYF. The V gene is TRBV2, the J gene TRBJ2-3; tentatively, D is TRBD1 (6 bases). The CDR3 is made up of 16 amino acids. Germline loops: CDR1 SNHLY, CDR2 FYNNEI. V lost 6 bases to trimming and J lost 7 bases, with 23 bases between them.

The chain's CDR3 is CASSSFNEKLFF. The DNA of the CDR3 is TGTGCCAGCAGTTCCTTTAATGAAAAACTGTTTTTT. The chain links TRBV27 to TRBJ1-4; no clear D gene. The V end was cut by 4 bases, the J end by 4 bases, with 4 bases between. In germline, CDR1 is MNHEY, CDR2 SMNVEV (reference sequence). CDR3 length: 12 amino acids. Together with reference TRBV27 and TRBJ1-4, the CDR3 gives the full variable domain: EAQVTQNPRYLITVTGKKLTVTCSQNMNHEYMSWYRQDPGLGLRQIYYSMNVEVTDKGDVPEGYKVSRKEKRNFPLILESPSPNQTSLYFCASSSFNEKLFFGSGTQLSVL.

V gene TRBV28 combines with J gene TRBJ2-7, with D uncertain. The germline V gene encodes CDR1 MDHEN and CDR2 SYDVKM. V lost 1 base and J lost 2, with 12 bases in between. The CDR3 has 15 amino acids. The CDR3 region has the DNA TGTGCCAGCAGTTTATTCTTAAGCCAAACCTACGAGCAGTACTTC. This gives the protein CASSLFLSQTYEQYF.

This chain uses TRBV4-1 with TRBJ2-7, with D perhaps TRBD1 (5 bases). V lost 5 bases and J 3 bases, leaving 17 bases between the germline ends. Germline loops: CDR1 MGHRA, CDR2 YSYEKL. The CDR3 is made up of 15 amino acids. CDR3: CASSDFLTGNYEQYF. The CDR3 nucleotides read TGCGCCAGCAGCGACTTCCTTACAGGAAACTACGAGCAGTACTTC.

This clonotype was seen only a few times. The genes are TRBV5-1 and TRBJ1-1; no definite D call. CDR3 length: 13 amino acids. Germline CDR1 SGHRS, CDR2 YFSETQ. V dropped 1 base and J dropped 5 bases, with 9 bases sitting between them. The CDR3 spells CASSLLIETEAFF. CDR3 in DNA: TGCGCCAGCAGCTTGTTAATTGAAACTGAAGCTTTCTTT.

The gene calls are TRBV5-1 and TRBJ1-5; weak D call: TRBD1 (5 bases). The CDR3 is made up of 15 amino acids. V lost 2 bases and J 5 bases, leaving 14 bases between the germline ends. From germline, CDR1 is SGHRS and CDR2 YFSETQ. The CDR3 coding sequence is TGCGCCAGCAGCTTCAACGCTGGGGGGGATCAGCCCCAGCATTTT. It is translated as CASSFNAGGDQPQHF.

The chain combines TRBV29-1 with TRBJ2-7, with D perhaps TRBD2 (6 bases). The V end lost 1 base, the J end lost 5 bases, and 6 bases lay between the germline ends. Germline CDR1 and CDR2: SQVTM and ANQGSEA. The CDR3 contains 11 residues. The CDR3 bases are TGCAGCGTTGAAGGGGGGGACGAGCAGTACTTC. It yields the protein CSVEGGDEQYF.

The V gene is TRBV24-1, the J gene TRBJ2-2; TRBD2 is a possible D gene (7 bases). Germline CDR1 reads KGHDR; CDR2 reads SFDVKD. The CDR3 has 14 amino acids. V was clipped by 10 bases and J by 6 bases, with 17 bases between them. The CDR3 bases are TGTGCCACGACGGGGGGCAGGGCTTCCGGGGAGCTGTTTTTT. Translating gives CATTGGRASGELFF.

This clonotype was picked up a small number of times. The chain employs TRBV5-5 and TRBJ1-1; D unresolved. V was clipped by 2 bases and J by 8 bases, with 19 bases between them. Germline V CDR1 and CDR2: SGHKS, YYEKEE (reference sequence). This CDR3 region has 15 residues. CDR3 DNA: TGTGCCAGCAGCTTTTGGGGATCCAGAGGGCCAGAAGCTTTCTTT. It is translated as CASSFWGSRGPEAFF. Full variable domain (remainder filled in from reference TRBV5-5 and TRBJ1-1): DAGVTQSPTHLIKTRGQQVTLRCSPISGHKSVSWYQQVLGQGPQFIFQYYEKEERGRGNFPDRFSARQFPNYSSELNVNALLLGDSALYLCASSFWGSRGPEAFFGQGTRLTVV.

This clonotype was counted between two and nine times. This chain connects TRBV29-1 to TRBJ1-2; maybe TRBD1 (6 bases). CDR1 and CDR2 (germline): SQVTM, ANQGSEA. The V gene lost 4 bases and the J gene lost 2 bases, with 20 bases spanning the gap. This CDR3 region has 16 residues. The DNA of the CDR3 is TGCAGCGTTGTTCGGGGGCCAGCAGGACCAAACTATGGCTACACCTTC. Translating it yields CSVVRGPAGPNYGYTF.

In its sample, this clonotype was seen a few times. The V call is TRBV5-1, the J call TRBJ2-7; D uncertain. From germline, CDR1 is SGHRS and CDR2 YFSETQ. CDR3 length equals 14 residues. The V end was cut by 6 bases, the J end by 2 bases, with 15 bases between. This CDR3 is CASKSLLTTYEQYF. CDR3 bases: TGCGCCAGCAAATCTCTCCTAACAACCTACGAGCAGTACTTC.

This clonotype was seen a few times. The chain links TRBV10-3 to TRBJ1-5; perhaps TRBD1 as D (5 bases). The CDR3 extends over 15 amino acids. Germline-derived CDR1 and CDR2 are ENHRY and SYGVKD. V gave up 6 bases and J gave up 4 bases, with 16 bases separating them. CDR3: CAISWRGLGNQPQHF. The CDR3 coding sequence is TGTGCCATCAGCTGGAGGGGCCTCGGGAATCAGCCCCAGCATTTT.

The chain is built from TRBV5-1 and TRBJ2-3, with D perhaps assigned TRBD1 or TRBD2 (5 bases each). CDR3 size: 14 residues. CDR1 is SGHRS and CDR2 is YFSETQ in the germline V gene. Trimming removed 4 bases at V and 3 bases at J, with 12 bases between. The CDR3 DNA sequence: TGCGCCAGCAGCCCGGGACCGAGGACAGATACGCAGTATTTT. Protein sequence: CASSPGPRTDTQYF.

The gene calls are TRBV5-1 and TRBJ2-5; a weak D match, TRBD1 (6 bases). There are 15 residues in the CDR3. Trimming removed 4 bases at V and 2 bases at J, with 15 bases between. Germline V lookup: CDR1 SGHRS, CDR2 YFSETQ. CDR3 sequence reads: CASSPSPGQQETQYF. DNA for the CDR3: TGCGCCAGCAGCCCGAGTCCGGGACAACAAGAGACCCAGTACTTC.

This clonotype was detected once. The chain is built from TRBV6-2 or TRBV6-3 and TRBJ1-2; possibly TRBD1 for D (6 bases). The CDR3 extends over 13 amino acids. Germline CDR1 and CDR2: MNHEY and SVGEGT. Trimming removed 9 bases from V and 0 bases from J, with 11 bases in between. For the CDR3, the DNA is TGTGCCAGTGGTGGACAGACTAACTATGGCTACACCTTC. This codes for CASGGQTNYGYTF.

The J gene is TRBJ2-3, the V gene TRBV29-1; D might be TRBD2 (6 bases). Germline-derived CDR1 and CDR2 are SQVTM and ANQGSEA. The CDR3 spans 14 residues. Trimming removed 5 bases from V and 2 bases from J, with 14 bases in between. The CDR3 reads CSVRLVSPTDTQYF. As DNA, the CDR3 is TGCAGCGTTCGACTAGTAAGTCCCACAGATACGCAGTATTTT.

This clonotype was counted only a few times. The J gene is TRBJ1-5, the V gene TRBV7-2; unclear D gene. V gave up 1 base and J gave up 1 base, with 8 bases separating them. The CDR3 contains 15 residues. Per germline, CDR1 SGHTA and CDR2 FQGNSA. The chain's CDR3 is CASSLEVFSNQPQHF. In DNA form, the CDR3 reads TGTGCCAGCAGCTTAGAAGTGTTCAGCAATCAGCCCCAGCATTTT.

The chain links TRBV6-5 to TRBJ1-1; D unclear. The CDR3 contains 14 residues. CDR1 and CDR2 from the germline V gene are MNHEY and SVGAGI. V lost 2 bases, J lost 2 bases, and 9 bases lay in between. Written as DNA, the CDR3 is TGTGCCAGCAGTTACGAGTCCCGAAACACTGAAGCTTTCTTT. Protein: CASSYESRNTEAFF.

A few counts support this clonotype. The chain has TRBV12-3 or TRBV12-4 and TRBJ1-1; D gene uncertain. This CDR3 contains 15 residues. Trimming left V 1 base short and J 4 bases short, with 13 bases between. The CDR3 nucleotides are TGTGCCAGCAGTTTAGACGTCGCGGCGGGCACTGAAGCTTTCTTT. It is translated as CASSLDVAAGTEAFF.